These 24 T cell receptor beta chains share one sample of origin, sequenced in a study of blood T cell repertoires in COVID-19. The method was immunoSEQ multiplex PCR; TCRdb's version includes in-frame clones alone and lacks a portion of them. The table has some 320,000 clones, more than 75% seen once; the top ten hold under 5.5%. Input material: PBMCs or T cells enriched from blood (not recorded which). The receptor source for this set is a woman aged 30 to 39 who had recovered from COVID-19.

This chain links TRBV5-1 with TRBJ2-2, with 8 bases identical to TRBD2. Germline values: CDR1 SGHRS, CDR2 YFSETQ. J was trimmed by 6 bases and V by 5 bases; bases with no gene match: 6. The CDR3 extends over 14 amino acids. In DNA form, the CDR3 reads TGCGCCAGCAGACCCACTAGCGGAGCCGGGGAGCTGTTTTTT. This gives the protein CASRPTSGAGELFF.

This CDR3 reads CASSLLGEVNSPLHF. The CDR3 nucleotides are TGCGCCAGCAGCCTTCTCGGGGAAGTAAATTCACCCCTCCACTTT. The genes are TRBV4-1 and TRBJ1-6; D is unclear. Trimming removed 4 bases from V and 7 bases from J, with 14 bases in between. CDR3 length: 15 amino acids. The germline CDR1 and CDR2 sequences are MGHRA and YSYEKL.

CDR3 sequence: CASRRTGVANYGYTF. The CDR3 DNA reads TGTGCCAGCAGACGTACAGGGGTGGCGAACTATGGCTACACCTTC. This chain connects TRBV3-1 (or the pseudogene TRBV3-2) to TRBJ1-2; 7 nucleotides align to TRBD1. Germline CDR1 and CDR2: LGHDT and YNNKEL (reference sequence). CDR3 length: 15 residues. Trimming removed 6 bases from V and 2 bases from J; junction bases left unmatched: 9.

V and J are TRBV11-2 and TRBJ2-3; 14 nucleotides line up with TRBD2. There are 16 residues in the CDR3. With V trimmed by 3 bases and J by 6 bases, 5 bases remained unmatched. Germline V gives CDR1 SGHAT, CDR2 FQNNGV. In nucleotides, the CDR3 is TGTGCCAGCAGCTTCGGACTAGCGGGGGGTCTGGATACGCAGTATTTT. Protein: CASSFGLAGGLDTQYF.

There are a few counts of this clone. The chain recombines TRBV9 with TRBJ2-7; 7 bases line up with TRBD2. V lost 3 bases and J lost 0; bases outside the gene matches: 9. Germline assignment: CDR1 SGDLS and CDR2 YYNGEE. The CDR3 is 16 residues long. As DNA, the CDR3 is TGTGCCAGCAGCGCCTCGGGACTACCCAACTCCTACGAGCAGTACTTC. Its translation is CASSASGLPNSYEQYF.

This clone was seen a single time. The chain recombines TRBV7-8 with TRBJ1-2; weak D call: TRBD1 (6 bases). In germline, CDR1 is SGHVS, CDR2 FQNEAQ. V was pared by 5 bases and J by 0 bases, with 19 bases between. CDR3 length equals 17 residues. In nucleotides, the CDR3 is TGTGCCAGCAGCCCGAGGGTCGGACAGCAAGCTAACTATGGCTACACCTTC. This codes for CASSPRVGQQANYGYTF.

The CDR3 here is CASSIVEQGEAFF. CDR3 nucleotides: TGTGCCAGCAGTATTGTGGAGCAGGGTGAAGCTTTCTTT. This chain links TRBV12-3 or TRBV12-4 with TRBJ1-1; perhaps TRBD1 as D (5 bases). Trimming left V 5 bases short and J 7 bases short, with 14 bases between. The CDR3 totals 13 residues.

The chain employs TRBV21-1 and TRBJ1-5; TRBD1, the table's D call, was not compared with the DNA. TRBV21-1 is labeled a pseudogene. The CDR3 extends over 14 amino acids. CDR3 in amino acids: CASSYDRFGQPQHF. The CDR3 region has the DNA TGTGCCAGCAGCTACGACAGGTTCGGGCAGCCCCAGCATTTT.

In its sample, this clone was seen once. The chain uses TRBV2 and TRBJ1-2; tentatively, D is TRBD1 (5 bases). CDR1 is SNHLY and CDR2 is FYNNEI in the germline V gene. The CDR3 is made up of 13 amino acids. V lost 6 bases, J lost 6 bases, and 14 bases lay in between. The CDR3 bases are TGTGCCAGCAGCCCTCAGGGAACCAATGGCTACACCTTC. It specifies CASSPQGTNGYTF.

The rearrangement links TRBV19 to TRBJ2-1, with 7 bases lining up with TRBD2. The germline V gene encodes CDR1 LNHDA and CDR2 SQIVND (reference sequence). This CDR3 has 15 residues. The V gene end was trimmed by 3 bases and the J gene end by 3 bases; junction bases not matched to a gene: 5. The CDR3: CASSIGGGYYNEQFF. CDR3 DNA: TGTGCCAGTAGTATCGGCGGGGGATACTACAATGAGCAGTTCTTC.

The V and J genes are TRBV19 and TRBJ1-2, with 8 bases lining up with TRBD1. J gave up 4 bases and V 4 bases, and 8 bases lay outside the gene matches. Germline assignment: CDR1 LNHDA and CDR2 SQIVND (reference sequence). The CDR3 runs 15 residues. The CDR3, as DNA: TGTGCCAGTAGTACCAGACAGGGGAGGTCCTATGGCTACACCTTC. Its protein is CASSTRQGRSYGYTF. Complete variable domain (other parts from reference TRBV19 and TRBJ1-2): DGGITQSPKYLFRKEGQNVTLSCEQNLNHDAMYWYRQDPGQGLRLIYYSQIVNDFQKGDIAEGYSVSREKKESFPLTVTSAQKNPTAFYLCASSTRQGRSYGYTFGSGTRLTVV.

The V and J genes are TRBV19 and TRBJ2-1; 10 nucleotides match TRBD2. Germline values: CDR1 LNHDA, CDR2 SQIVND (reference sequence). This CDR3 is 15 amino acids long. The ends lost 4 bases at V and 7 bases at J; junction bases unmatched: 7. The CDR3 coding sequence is TGTGCCAGTAGTACTGTAGCGGGGGGCCTAAATGAGCAGTTCTTC. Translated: CASSTVAGGLNEQFF.

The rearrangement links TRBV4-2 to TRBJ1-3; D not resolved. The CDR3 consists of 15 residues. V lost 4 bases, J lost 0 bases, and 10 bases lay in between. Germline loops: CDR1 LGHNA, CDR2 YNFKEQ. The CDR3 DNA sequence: TGTGCCAGCAGCCGAATGCAGTTCTCTGGAAACACCATATATTTT. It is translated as CASSRMQFSGNTIYF.

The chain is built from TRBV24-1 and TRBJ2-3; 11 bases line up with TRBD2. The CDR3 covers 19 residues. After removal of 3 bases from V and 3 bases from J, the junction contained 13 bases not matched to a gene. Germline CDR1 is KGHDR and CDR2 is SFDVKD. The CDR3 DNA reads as TGTGCCACCAGTGATCCTTCGGAATTTTCTAGCGGGGGGACAGATACGCAGTATTTT. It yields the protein CATSDPSEFSSGGTDTQYF.

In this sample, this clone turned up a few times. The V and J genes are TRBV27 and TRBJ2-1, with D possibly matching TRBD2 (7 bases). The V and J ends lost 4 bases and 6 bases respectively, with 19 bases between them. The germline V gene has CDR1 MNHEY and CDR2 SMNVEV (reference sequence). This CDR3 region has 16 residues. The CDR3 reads CASSSLRAGARNEQFF. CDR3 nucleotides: TGTGCCAGCAGTTCCTTAAGGGCGGGGGCACGCAATGAGCAGTTCTTC.

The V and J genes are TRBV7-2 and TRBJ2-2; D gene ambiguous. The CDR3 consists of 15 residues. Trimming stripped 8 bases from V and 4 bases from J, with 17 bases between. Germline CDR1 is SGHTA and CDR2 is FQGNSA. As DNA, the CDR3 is TGTGCCAGCCTTATGGTCAGTCCGGGCACCGGGGAGCTGTTTTTT. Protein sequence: CASLMVSPGTGELFF.

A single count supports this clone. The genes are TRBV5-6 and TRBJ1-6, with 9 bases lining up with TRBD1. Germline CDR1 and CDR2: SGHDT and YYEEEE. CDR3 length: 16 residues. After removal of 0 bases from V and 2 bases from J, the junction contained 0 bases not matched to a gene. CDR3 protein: CASSLGTGAYNSPLHF. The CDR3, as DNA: TGTGCCAGCAGCTTGGGGACAGGGGCCTATAATTCACCCCTCCACTTT.

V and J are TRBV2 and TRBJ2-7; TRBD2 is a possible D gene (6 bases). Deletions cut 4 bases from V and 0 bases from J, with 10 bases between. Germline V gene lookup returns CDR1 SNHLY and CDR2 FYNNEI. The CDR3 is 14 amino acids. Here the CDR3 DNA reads TGTGCCAGCAGTGGGGGAGGCAGCTCCTACGAGCAGTACTTC. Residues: CASSGGGSSYEQYF.

In nucleotides, the CDR3 is TGTGCCTGGGTACAGGGGCTCGGGGAAAAACTGTTTTTT. Translated: CAWVQGLGEKLFF. The V gene is TRBV30, the J gene TRBJ1-4; 7 positions agree with TRBD1. Trimming cost V 5 bases and J 8 bases; bases outside gene matches: 8. From germline, CDR1 is GTSNPN and CDR2 SVGIG (reference sequence). This CDR3 has 13 amino acids.

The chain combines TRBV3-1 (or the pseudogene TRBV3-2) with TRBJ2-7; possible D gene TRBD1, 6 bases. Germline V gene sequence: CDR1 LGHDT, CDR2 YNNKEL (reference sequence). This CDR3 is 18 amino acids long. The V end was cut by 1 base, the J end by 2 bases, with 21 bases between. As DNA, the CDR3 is TGTGCCAGCAGCCAAGGCGGCTATGGGGGCGGCTGGACCTACGAGCAGTACTTC. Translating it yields CASSQGGYGGGWTYEQYF.

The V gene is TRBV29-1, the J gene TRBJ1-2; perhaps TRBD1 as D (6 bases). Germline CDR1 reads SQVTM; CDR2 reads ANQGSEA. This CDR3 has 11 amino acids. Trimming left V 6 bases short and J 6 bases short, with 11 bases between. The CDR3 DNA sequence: TGCAGCGTCCAAGGGGGAGATGGCTACACCTTC. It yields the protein CSVQGGDGYTF.

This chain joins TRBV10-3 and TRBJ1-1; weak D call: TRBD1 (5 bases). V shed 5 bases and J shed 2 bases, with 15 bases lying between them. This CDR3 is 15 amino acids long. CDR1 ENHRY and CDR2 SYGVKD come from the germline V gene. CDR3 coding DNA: TGTGCCATCAGTCCTAACCTAGGGACTAACACTGAAGCTTTCTTT. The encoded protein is CAISPNLGTNTEAFF.

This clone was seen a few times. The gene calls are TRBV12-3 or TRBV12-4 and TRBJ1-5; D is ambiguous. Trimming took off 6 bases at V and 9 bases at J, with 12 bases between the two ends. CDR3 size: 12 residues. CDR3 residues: CASREGGGPQHF. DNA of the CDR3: TGTGCCAGCAGGGAGGGTGGAGGGCCCCAGCATTTT.

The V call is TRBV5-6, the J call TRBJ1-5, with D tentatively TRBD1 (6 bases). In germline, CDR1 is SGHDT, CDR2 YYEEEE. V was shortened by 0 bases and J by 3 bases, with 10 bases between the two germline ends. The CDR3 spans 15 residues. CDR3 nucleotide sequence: TGTGCCAGCAGCTTGGGACGGACAGACAATCAGCCCCAGCATTTT. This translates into CASSLGRTDNQPQHF.